The next 30 T cell receptor beta chains were all read from a single sample in a study of cytotoxic CD8 clonotypes in ibrutinib-treated CLL. Only in-frame clones appear in the TCRdb table, and some are missing; sequencing was by immunoSEQ multiplex PCR. The sample shows fewer than 25,000 clones, roughly 68% of them seen only once. Source: PBMCs, taken after 24 months of ibrutinib treatment. The source is a human donor with chronic lymphocytic leukemia.

The rearrangement joins TRBV5-5 to TRBJ1-2; D unresolved. This CDR3 has 14 residues. Germline CDR1 reads SGHKS; CDR2 reads YYEKEE (reference sequence). The V gene lost 0 bases and the J gene lost 2 bases, with 8 bases spanning the gap. The CDR3: CASSLAAINYGYTF. The CDR3 DNA reads TGTGCCAGCAGCTTGGCTGCCATCAACTATGGCTACACCTTC.

CDR3 coding DNA: TGCGCCAGCAGCCAAGGAACAGGGAGTGACACTGAAGCTTTCTTT. Residues: CASSQGTGSDTEAFF. This rearrangement joins TRBV4-1 to TRBJ1-1, with D perhaps TRBD1 (6 bases). Trimming stripped 1 base from V and 3 bases from J, with 12 bases between. The CDR3 is made up of 15 amino acids. Germline CDR1 reads MGHRA; CDR2 reads YSYEKL.

The V and J genes are TRBV7-2 and TRBJ2-3; D may be TRBD2 (7 bases). V was pared by 3 bases and J by 4 bases, with 14 bases between. The CDR3 runs to 15 residues. Germline V gene lookup returns CDR1 SGHTA and CDR2 FQGNSA. CDR3 amino acids: CASSFGGGAPDTQYF. CDR3 nucleotide sequence: TGTGCCAGCAGCTTCGGCGGGGGCGCCCCAGATACGCAGTATTTT.

The chain joins TRBV19 to TRBJ2-5; TRBD1 aligns across 8 bases. Germline CDR1 reads LNHDA; CDR2 reads SQIVND (reference sequence). The CDR3 extends over 15 amino acids. Trimming removed 8 bases from V and 3 bases from J; junction bases left unmatched: 11. CDR3 amino acids: CASGGLTGEEETQYF. DNA for the CDR3: TGTGCCAGTGGAGGACTGACAGGGGAGGAAGAGACCCAGTACTTC.

The chain employs TRBV7-9 and TRBJ1-2; D not resolved. V lost 2 bases, J lost 7 bases, and 14 bases lay in between. Germline-derived CDR1 and CDR2 are SEHNR and FQNEAQ (reference sequence). This CDR3 comprises 14 residues. The CDR3 DNA follows: TGTGCCAGCAGCTTACTTGACCGGCAGTTTGGCTACACCTTC. This sequence encodes CASSLLDRQFGYTF.

J is TRBJ2-2 and V is TRBV7-6; TRBD2 is a possible D gene (6 bases). Trimming shortened V by 4 bases and J by 4 bases, and 22 bases separated the two germline ends. Germline assignment: CDR1 SGHVS and CDR2 FNYEAQ. This CDR3 is 18 amino acids long. This chain's CDR3 is CASSSKTQGGRVTGELFF. CDR3 nucleotides: TGTGCCAGCAGCTCTAAAACGCAGGGAGGTCGTGTCACCGGGGAGCTGTTTTTT. Full variable domain (missing parts from reference TRBV7-6 and TRBJ2-2): GAGVSQSPRYKVTKRGQDVALRCDPISGHVSLYWYRQALGQGPEFLTYFNYEAQQDKSGLPNDRFSAERPEGSISTLTIQRTEQRDSAMYRCASSSKTQGGRVTGELFFGEGSRLTVL.

J is TRBJ1-6 and V is TRBV9; D might be TRBD1 (5 bases). The length of the CDR3 is 15 residues. Germline assignment: CDR1 SGDLS and CDR2 YYNGEE. Trimming cost V 0 bases and J 7 bases, with 11 bases left between them. Here the CDR3 DNA reads TGTGCCAGCAGCGTAGCCGGGACCCAAAATTCACCCCTCCACTTT. This codes for CASSVAGTQNSPLHF.

This clone was detected only a few times. V is TRBV29-1 and J is TRBJ1-1; D call uncertain. The V end was cut by 6 bases, the J end by 1 base, with 9 bases between. The CDR3 consists of 12 residues. Germline-derived CDR1 and CDR2 are SQVTM and ANQGSEA. CDR3 sequence (DNA): TGCAGCGTCTCCCTGGGGAACACTGAAGCTTTCTTT. This codes for CSVSLGNTEAFF. Supplemented by reference TRBV29-1 and TRBJ1-1, the full variable domain reads SAVISQKPSRDICQRGTSLTIQCQVDSQVTMMFWYRQQPGQSLTLIATANQGSEATYESGFVIDKFPISRPNLTFSTLTVSNMSPEDSSIYLCSVSLGNTEAFFGQGTRLTVV.

In this sample, this clone turned up once. The rearrangement joins TRBV5-4 to TRBJ1-6; 8 bases align to TRBD1. CDR1 is SGHNT, CDR2 YYREEE, per germline (reference sequence). The V and J ends lost 1 base and 7 bases, in that order; junction bases with no gene match: 4. There are 15 residues in the CDR3. The CDR3 sequence is CASSLSTGANSPLHF. CDR3 coding DNA: TGTGCCAGCAGCTTGTCGACAGGGGCGAATTCACCCCTCCACTTT.

V gene TRBV5-4 combines with J gene TRBJ2-1; D call uncertain. V gave up 0 bases and J gave up 0 bases, with 13 bases separating them. The germline V gene has CDR1 SGHNT and CDR2 YYREEE (reference sequence). CDR3 length equals 17 residues. Here the CDR3 DNA reads TGTGCCAGCAGCTTGGGGCCGTTCCGGAGCTCCTACAATGAGCAGTTCTTC. Translation gives CASSLGPFRSSYNEQFF.

This rearrangement joins TRBV6-1 to TRBJ2-7, with D perhaps TRBD1 (6 bases). CDR3 size: 16 residues. Per germline, CDR1 MNHNS and CDR2 SASEGT. V gave up 0 bases and J gave up 2 bases, with 14 bases separating them. CDR3 sequence: CASSEALDSYTYEQYF. The CDR3, as DNA: TGTGCCAGCAGTGAAGCTTTGGACAGTTACACCTACGAGCAGTACTTC.

This chain uses TRBV10-3 with TRBJ2-4; no firm D call. Trimming removed 2 bases from V and 1 base from J, with 12 bases in between. The CDR3 loop spans 16 amino acids. Germline CDR1 is ENHRY and CDR2 is SYGVKD. In nucleotides, the CDR3 is TGTGCCATCAGTGAGAGGGCAGCCTCCGCCAAAAACATTCAGTACTTC. Translation gives CAISERAASAKNIQYF.

The chain has TRBV27 and TRBJ2-5; D unresolved. CDR3 length: 11 residues. Germline V CDR1 and CDR2: MNHEY, SMNVEV (reference sequence). Trimming shortened V by 6 bases and J by 4 bases, and 6 bases separated the two germline ends. DNA of the CDR3: TGTGCCAGCAGGACCCTAGAGACCCAGTACTTC. It specifies CASRTLETQYF.

This chain links TRBV7-9 with TRBJ1-1; unclear D gene. This CDR3 has 14 amino acids. The V end was cut by 6 bases, the J end by 2 bases, with 13 bases between. Germline V gene data show CDR1 as SEHNR and CDR2 as FQNEAQ (reference sequence). The CDR3 loop reads CASRTRSDNTEAFF. Written as DNA, the CDR3 is TGTGCCAGCAGGACCCGAAGCGATAACACTGAAGCTTTCTTT.

The chain has TRBV7-9 and TRBJ2-7; 8 positions match TRBD1. V trimming: 5 bases; J trimming: 0 bases; junction bases outside the gene matches: 6. The germline gives CDR1 SEHNR, CDR2 FQNEAQ (reference sequence). The CDR3 sequence is 15 residues long. The CDR3 here is CASSPWTGSSYEQYF. The DNA for the CDR3 is TGTGCCAGCAGCCCCTGGACAGGGAGCTCCTACGAGCAGTACTTC.

This chain uses TRBV18 with TRBJ1-2; 7 bases align to TRBD1. The V segment lost 4 bases and the J segment 2 bases; nucleotides outside the gene matches: 4. Looked up from germline, CDR1 is KGHSH and CDR2 is LQKENI. CDR3 length: 14 amino acids. CDR3 bases: TGTGCCAGCTCACGGGCAGGGGGGAACTATGGCTACACCTTC. As protein: CASSRAGGNYGYTF.

This clone turned up a few times. The rearrangement joins TRBV9 to TRBJ2-7, with no clear D. CDR1 is SGDLS, CDR2 YYNGEE, per germline. This CDR3 is built from 13 residues. The ends were cut back, 0 bases at V and 6 bases at J, with 10 bases in the middle. CDR3 loop: CASSVAHDGEQYF. The CDR3 DNA sequence: TGTGCCAGCAGCGTAGCGCACGATGGCGAGCAGTACTTC.

This clone occurred a few times. The chain is built from TRBV15 and TRBJ1-6, with unresolved D. CDR3 length: 13 amino acids. Trimming pared 8 bases from V and 3 bases from J, leaving 8 bases between. Germline values: CDR1 LNHNV, CDR2 YYDKDF (reference sequence). CDR3: CATVVDYNSPLHF. The CDR3 DNA follows: TGTGCCACCGTCGTGGACTATAATTCACCCCTCCACTTT.

Only one count was recorded for this clone. The chain employs TRBV5-4 and TRBJ2-1, with D unresolved. V was pared by 0 bases and J by 6 bases, with 7 bases between. Germline-derived CDR1 and CDR2 are SGHNT and YYREEE (reference sequence). The CDR3 loop spans 13 amino acids. This chain's CDR3 is CASSLVEGNEQFF. The DNA for the CDR3 is TGTGCCAGCAGCTTGGTCGAAGGCAATGAGCAGTTCTTC.

This clone was detected once. The chain carries TRBV10-1 and TRBJ2-2; D is uncertain. Germline CDR1 reads WNHNN; CDR2 reads SYGVQD (reference sequence). V lost 6 bases to trimming and J lost 5 bases, with 13 bases between them. This CDR3 is built from 14 residues. CDR3 loop: CASSKTDGTGELFF. CDR3 coding DNA: TGCGCCAGCAGCAAGACTGATGGGACCGGGGAGCTGTTTTTT.

The genes are TRBV5-5 and TRBJ1-5; D unclear. Germline V gene lookup returns CDR1 SGHKS and CDR2 YYEKEE (reference sequence). This CDR3 region has 18 residues. Trimming removed 1 base at V and 0 bases at J, with 17 bases between. The CDR3 loop is CASSLTLLTRYSNQPQHF. In DNA, the CDR3 is TGTGCCAGCAGCTTGACCCTCCTTACTCGTTATAGCAATCAGCCCCAGCATTTT.

V is TRBV5-4 and J is TRBJ2-5; the D is unclear. Germline V CDR1 and CDR2: SGHNT, YYREEE (reference sequence). V lost 4 bases and J 5 bases, leaving 6 bases between the germline ends. This CDR3 is 11 amino acids long. CDR3 sequence: CASSVLETQYF. For the CDR3, the DNA is TGTGCCAGCAGCGTCTTGGAGACCCAGTACTTC.

The chain is built from TRBV5-4 and TRBJ2-6; D may be TRBD1 (6 bases). The CDR3 is 16 amino acids. The germline gives CDR1 SGHNT, CDR2 YYREEE (reference sequence). V dropped 4 bases and J dropped 4 bases, with 15 bases sitting between them. The CDR3 coding sequence is TGTGCCAGCAGCAAAGTACAGGGTGCCGGGGCCAACGTCCTGACTTTC. Translating it yields CASSKVQGAGANVLTF.

The chain links TRBV4-2 to TRBJ2-3; D is possibly TRBD2 (5 bases). CDR1 LGHNA and CDR2 YNFKEQ come from the germline V gene. Trimming cost V 0 bases and J 1 base, with 8 bases left between them. The CDR3 runs 15 residues. Written as DNA, the CDR3 is TGTGCCAGCAGCCAAGACCGGGGTCGCACAGATACGCAGTATTTT. Its translation: CASSQDRGRTDTQYF.

This chain uses TRBV5-6 with TRBJ1-1; D gene ambiguous. Trimming stripped 6 bases from V and 3 bases from J, with 6 bases between. The CDR3 loop spans 11 amino acids. CDR1 is SGHDT, CDR2 YYEEEE, per germline. The CDR3 DNA follows: TGTGCCAGCAACTCGTACACTGAAGCTTTCTTT. Its protein product is CASNSYTEAFF.

The chain links TRBV4-2 to TRBJ2-7, with a possible D match to TRBD2 (5 bases). The V end was cut by 5 bases, the J end by 5 bases, with 13 bases between. Looked up from germline, CDR1 is LGHNA and CDR2 is YNFKEQ. The CDR3 spans 13 residues. The CDR3 coding sequence is TGTGCCAGCAGCTTCGGGGTGAGGAACGAGCAGTACTTC. Translating it yields CASSFGVRNEQYF.

V usage is TRBV7-9 and J usage is TRBJ1-2; 10 bases match TRBD1. Germline trimming cut 4 bases from V and 6 bases from J; bases unmatched to any gene: 2. This CDR3 contains 13 residues. The V gene's germline CDR1 is SEHNR and CDR2 FQNEAQ (reference sequence). The CDR3 here is CASSWGQGNGYTF. CDR3 nucleotides: TGTGCCAGCAGCTGGGGACAGGGGAATGGCTACACCTTC.

This rearrangement joins TRBV5-1 to TRBJ1-6; 7 nucleotides agree with TRBD1. V lost 5 bases, J lost 5 bases, and 1 base stayed unmatched. This CDR3 is built from 13 residues. The V gene's germline CDR1 is SGHRS and CDR2 YFSETQ. CDR3 amino acids: CASRQGNNSPLHF. The CDR3, as DNA: TGCGCCAGCAGACAGGGGAATAATTCACCCCTCCACTTT. The complete variable domain, with remaining parts taken from reference TRBV5-1 and TRBJ1-6, reads KAGVTQTPRYLIKTRGQQVTLSCSPISGHRSVSWYQQTPGQGLQFLFEYFSETQRNKGNFPGRFSGRQFSNSRSEMNVSTLELGDSALYLCASRQGNNSPLHFGNGTRLTVT.

The chain has TRBV7-6 and TRBJ2-7, with 8 bases lining up with TRBD1. Trimming at V came to 5 bases and at J to 0 bases, leaving 3 bases not matched to a gene. CDR1 and CDR2 from the germline V gene are SGHVS and FNYEAQ. The CDR3 extends over 14 amino acids. CDR3 loop: CASSPGTGSYEQYF. The CDR3 coding sequence is TGTGCCAGCAGCCCCGGGACAGGCTCCTACGAGCAGTACTTC.

This chain uses TRBV27 with TRBJ1-5, with D hard to call. V dropped 3 bases and J dropped 0 bases, with 9 bases sitting between them. Germline V gene sequence: CDR1 MNHEY, CDR2 SMNVEV (reference sequence). The CDR3 totals 15 residues. For the CDR3, the DNA is TGTGCCAGCAGTTTGGCCGGACTTAGCAATCAGCCCCAGCATTTT. Amino acids: CASSLAGLSNQPQHF.